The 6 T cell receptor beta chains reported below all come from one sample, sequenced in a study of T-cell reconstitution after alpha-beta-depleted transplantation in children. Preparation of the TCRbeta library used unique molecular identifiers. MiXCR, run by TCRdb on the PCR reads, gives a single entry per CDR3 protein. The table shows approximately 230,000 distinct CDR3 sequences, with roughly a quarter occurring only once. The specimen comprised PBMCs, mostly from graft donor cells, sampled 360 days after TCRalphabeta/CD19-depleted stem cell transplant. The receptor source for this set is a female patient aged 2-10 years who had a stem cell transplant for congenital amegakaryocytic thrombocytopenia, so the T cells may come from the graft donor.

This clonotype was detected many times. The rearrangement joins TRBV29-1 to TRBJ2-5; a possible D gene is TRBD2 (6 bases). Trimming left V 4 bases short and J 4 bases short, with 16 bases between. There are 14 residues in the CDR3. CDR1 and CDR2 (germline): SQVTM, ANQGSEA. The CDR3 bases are TGCAGCGTTGGGGTCGGAGGGCACCGAGAGACCCAGTACTTC. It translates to CSVGVGGHRETQYF.

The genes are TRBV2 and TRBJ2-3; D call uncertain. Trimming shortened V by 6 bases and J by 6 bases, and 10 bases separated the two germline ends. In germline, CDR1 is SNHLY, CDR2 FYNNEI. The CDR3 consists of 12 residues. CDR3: CASRELGDTQYF. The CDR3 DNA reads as TGTGCCAGCAGAGAGTTAGGGGATACGCAGTATTTT.

CDR3 coding DNA: TGTGCCAGCAGGGTGATTGGACGGAGGAACACTGAAGCTTTCTTT. Translated: CASRVIGRRNTEAFF. V is TRBV11-2 and J is TRBJ1-1; D is uncertain. This CDR3 region has 15 residues. V lost 6 bases to trimming and J lost 1 base, with 15 bases between them. Germline-derived CDR1 and CDR2 are SGHAT and FQNNGV.

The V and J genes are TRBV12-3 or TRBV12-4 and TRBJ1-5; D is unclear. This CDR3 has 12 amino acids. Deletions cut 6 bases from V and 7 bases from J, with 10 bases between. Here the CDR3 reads CASSSLRQPQHF. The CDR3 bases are TGTGCCAGCAGCTCTCTCCGGCAGCCCCAGCATTTT.

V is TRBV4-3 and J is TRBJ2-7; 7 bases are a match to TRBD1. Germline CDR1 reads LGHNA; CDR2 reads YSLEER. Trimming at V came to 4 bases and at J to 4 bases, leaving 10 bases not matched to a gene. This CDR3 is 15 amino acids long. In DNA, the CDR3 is TGCGCCAGCAGCCCTCGCACAGGGGTGAGATACGAGCAGTACTTC. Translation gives CASSPRTGVRYEQYF.

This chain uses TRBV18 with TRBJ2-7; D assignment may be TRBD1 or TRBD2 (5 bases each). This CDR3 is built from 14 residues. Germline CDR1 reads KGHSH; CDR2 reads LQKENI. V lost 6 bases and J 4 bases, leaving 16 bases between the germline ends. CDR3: CASSQGPPSYEQYF. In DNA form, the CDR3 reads TGTGCCAGCTCGCAGGGACCTCCTTCATACGAGCAGTACTTC. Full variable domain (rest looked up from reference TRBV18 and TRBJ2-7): NAGVMQNPRHLVRRRGQEARLRCSPMKGHSHVYWYRQLPEEGLKFMVYLQKENIIDESGMPKERFSAEFPKEGPSILRIQQVVRGDSAAYFCASSQGPPSYEQYFGPGTRLTVT.